Listed below are T cell receptor beta chains from one sample, sequenced in a study of blood T cell repertoires in COVID-19. The repertoire was sequenced with immunoSEQ multiplex PCR; TCRdb's copy has only in-frame clones and lacks some. The table includes 150,000 to 200,000 clones, 88% detected once. The sequencing sample was made of peripheral blood. Receptors originate from a human donor in a cohort sampled during active COVID-19. CDR3s include the opening cysteine and the closing phenylalanine or tryptophan. D genes are given only for firm matches. The size entry is marked missing in some rows and otherwise reads once, few, many or a size class.

abundance	v_gene	j_gene	d_gene	CDR3nt	CDR3aa
NA	TRBV30	TRBJ1-5	TRBD1	TGTGCCTGGAGGCCCCGGGACAGGGGTCGCAATCAGCCCCAGCATTTT	CAWRPRDRGRNQPQHF
NA	TRBV7-9	TRBJ2-3	NA	TGTGCCAGCAGCTTGGGGGGGCAGGATACGCAGTATTTT	CASSLGGQDTQYF
NA	TRBV24-1	TRBJ2-1	TRBD2	TGTGCCACCAGGGCTAGCGGGAGCTCCTACAATGAGCAGTTCTTC	CATRASGSSYNEQFF
NA	TRBV5-1	TRBJ2-3	NA	TGCGCCAGCAGCCAGGGTGGGGATACGCAGTATTTT	CASSQGGDTQYF
NA	TRBV6-2/TRBV6-3	TRBJ1-1	NA	TGTGCCAGCAGTTACTTAACAGGGTACGGCACTGAAGCTTTCTTT	CASSYLTGYGTEAFF
NA	TRBV2	TRBJ2-5	TRBD2	TGTGCCGGTGGGAGGGTGAAAGAGACCCAGTACTTC	CAGGRVKETQYF
NA	TRBV6-6	TRBJ2-1	NA	TGTGCCAGCAGTAGGCGGGATGAGCAGTTCTTC	CASSRRDEQFF
NA	TRBV6-5	TRBJ1-6	NA	TGTGCCAGCATGACGGGCAGGGGACTATATTCACCCCTCCACTTT	CASMTGRGLYSPLHF
once	TRBV7-2	TRBJ2-7	TRBD2	TGTGCCAGCAGCATAGCGGGAGGAAGCGAGCAGTACTTC	CASSIAGGSEQYF
once	TRBV28	TRBJ2-3	TRBD1	TGTGCCAGCACCCAGGGGGTTATCAGTACAGATACGCAGTATTTT	CASTQGVISTDTQYF
few	TRBV29-1	TRBJ2-3	TRBD1	TGCAGCGTTGAAGGCCAGGGGGGCACAGATACGCAGTATTTT	CSVEGQGGTDTQYF
NA	TRBV11-2	TRBJ2-5	TRBD2	TGTGCCAGCAGCCGACGGAAAGCGGGGGGTGCAGAGACCCAGTACTTC	CASSRRKAGGAETQYF
NA	TRBV6-2/TRBV6-3	TRBJ2-3	NA	TGTGCCAGCAGTAAAGGAGGGGAAACAGATACGCAGTATTTT	CASSKGGETDTQYF
once	TRBV4-1	TRBJ2-7	NA	TGCGCCAGCAGCCTCTCCGGGTCTTTTTCTCGGGAGCAGTACTTC	CASSLSGSFSREQYF
NA	TRBV5-6	TRBJ2-7	NA	TGTGCCAGCAGCTTGGCTACCTACGAGCAGTACTTC	CASSLATYEQYF
NA	TRBV9	TRBJ1-3	NA	TGTGCCAGCAGCGCCGGCGGGATCTCTGGAAACACCATATATTTT	CASSAGGISGNTIYF
NA	TRBV2	TRBJ1-6	TRBD1	TGTGCCAGCAGCGTAGACAGGGGAGGTAATTCACCCCTCCACTTT	CASSVDRGGNSPLHF
NA	TRBV24-1	TRBJ2-2	NA	TGTGCCTCACGGAGTGATACCGGGGAGCTGTTTTTT	CASRSDTGELFF
NA	TRBV28	TRBJ2-7	NA	TGTGCCAGCACCCGCCCCTCCCCGGCGGGCGAGCAGTACTTC	CASTRPSPAGEQYF
NA	TRBV25-1	TRBJ1-2	NA	TGTGCCAGCAGACCCAAGGGGGGGGCCTATGGCTACACCTTC	CASRPKGGAYGYTF
NA	TRBV12-3/TRBV12-4	TRBJ2-7	NA	TGTGCCAGCAGTTTGATTAGACACTACGAGCAGTACTTC	CASSLIRHYEQYF
once	TRBV9	TRBJ1-1	TRBD1	TGTGCCAGCAGCGCCGAACAGGGGTCGGGGAACACTGAAGCTTTCTTT	CASSAEQGSGNTEAFF
NA	TRBV18	TRBJ1-2	TRBD1	TGTGCCAGCTCACCACGGGACAGGGAATTTAAGGGCTACACCTTC	CASSPRDREFKGYTF
NA	TRBV7-9	TRBJ2-7	NA	TGTGCCAGCAGCATGTTAGGGGGCGAGCAGTACTTC	CASSMLGGEQYF
NA	TRBV7-9	TRBJ1-1	NA	TGTGCCAGCAGCATAGATAGGGGTGAAGCTTTCTTT	CASSIDRGEAFF
NA	TRBV6-2/TRBV6-3	TRBJ1-1	TRBD1	TGTGCCAGCAGTTCAGGGGGCGTCGGTAGCACTGAAGCTTTCTTT	CASSSGGVGSTEAFF
NA	TRBV4-3	TRBJ2-7	TRBD2	TGCGCCAGCAGCCAAGACAGACTAGCGGGCACCTACGAGCAGTACTTC	CASSQDRLAGTYEQYF
NA	TRBV27	TRBJ2-7	NA	TGTGCCAGCAGTTTAAACGGACAGCTCTCCTACGAGCAGTACTTC	CASSLNGQLSYEQYF
NA	TRBV6-2/TRBV6-3	TRBJ2-7	NA	TGTGCCAGCAGTTACTCGGATCAGGGGTACGACGAGCAGTACTTC	CASSYSDQGYDEQYF
once	TRBV18	TRBJ2-6	NA	TGTGCCAGCTCACCATCACCCGGTCCTGGGGCCAACGTCCTGACTTTC	CASSPSPGPGANVLTF
NA	TRBV24-1	TRBJ2-3	TRBD1	TGTGCCACCAGTTCGACAGGGAGAACAGATACGCAGTATTTT	CATSSTGRTDTQYF
NA	TRBV2	TRBJ1-5	TRBD1	TGTGCCAGCTTACAGGGGATAGGACAGCCCCAGCATTTT	CASLQGIGQPQHF
NA	TRBV7-2	TRBJ2-4	NA	TGTGCCAGCAGCAACAACAGGGAGAACATTCAGTACTTC	CASSNNRENIQYF
NA	TRBV5-1	TRBJ1-6	TRBD1	TGCGCCAGCCTCAGCGGACAGGGGAATTCACCCCTCCACTTT	CASLSGQGNSPLHF
NA	TRBV7-2	TRBJ2-7	NA	TGTGCCAGCAGCTCCAGGGGACACACTTACGAGCAGTACTTC	CASSSRGHTYEQYF
NA	TRBV19	TRBJ1-2	NA	TGTGCCAGTAGTAGATCTGCGGGGAGTGGCTACACCTTC	CASSRSAGSGYTF
many	TRBV6-5	TRBJ1-2	NA	TGTGCCAGCAGTCTAGGATGGAGTGGCGGCTACACCTTC	CASSLGWSGGYTF
NA	TRBV6-8	TRBJ2-7	TRBD1	TGTGCCAGCACTCGGACAGGTCCGTTGGTTATTTACGAGCAGTACTTC	CASTRTGPLVIYEQYF
NA	TRBV2	TRBJ1-3	NA	TGTGCCAGAGAGGGGGGGGCAAATGGAAACACCATATATTTT	CAREGGANGNTIYF
few	TRBV6-5	TRBJ1-1	NA	TGTGCCAGCAGTTATCGGGGTAACACTGAAGCTTTCTTT	CASSYRGNTEAFF
NA	TRBV5-6	TRBJ1-2	NA	TGTGCCAGCAGCACGGACGGGAGAAACTATGGCTACACCTTC	CASSTDGRNYGYTF